This T cell receptor (beta chain) was captured in a study of T cells after yellow fever vaccination (dated by TCRdb to 2018 to 2020). With respect to the entire study: Libraries from fractions with low cell numbers were prepared with the SMART-Seq v4 Ultra Low Input RNA kit. To follow T-cell clones before and after both primary and booster YFV17D yellow fever vaccination, bulk TCR alpha and beta repertoires underwent longitudinal sequencing. Two healthy male donors, one aged 18 to 29 and one aged 30 to 40 years, were included in the cohort. Blood was drawn at multiple timepoints before and after primary and secondary immunization, with bulk PBMC replicates and cell subsets isolated. The investigation overall reported the following: The secondary T-cell response was found to be weaker but faster than the primary response, with a peak reached on day 5 rather than on day 15. Because the study included only two donors, the extent to which the findings can be generalized is limited. Most clones expanded after primary vaccination (about 96% of CD4 and 88% of CD8) were re-detected after the booster, suggesting that broad memory maintenance occurred. FACS-sorted repertoires could contain abundant contaminating clonotypes from the bulk population, so computational filtering was required. A small fraction of clonotypes showed up in both the CD4 and CD8 compartments, probably as a result of convergent recombination.

Here V drops 5 bases and J drops 11 bases, and the junction holds 8 bases not matched to any gene. Per the germline V gene, SNHLY is the CDR1 and FYNNEI is the CDR2. Including the terminal cysteine and phenylalanine, the CDR3 comprises 13 residues. The retained sequence is limited to the CDR3, 39 bases, with the frame set at the first base. A few counts support this clonotype. No cognate antigen has been identified for it. Within one base of it there is no much larger clone, and no base qualities were kept. Sequencing instrument: Illumina NovaSeq 6000. TCR cDNA was synthesized by 5'RACE template switching, which introduced a universal primer site and unique molecular identifiers. Priming of cDNA synthesis was performed from both the TCR alpha and TCR beta constant segments. Library amplification used two PCR steps, and the second PCR step added sample barcodes and sequencing adapters. Sequencing of the libraries was done on either Illumina HiSeq 2500 (2x100 bp) or NovaSeq (2x150 bp). The original methods were these. MIGEC handled demultiplexing of reads and collapsing into UMI consensus sequences, while MiXCR performed V(D)J alignment. Vaccine-responding clonotypes were identified with edgeR using replicate PBMC samples, with FDR below 0.01 and a log2 fold change above 5 up to day 15 being required. Bulk clonotypes were assigned CD4 or CD8 identity according to which sequenced CD4 or CD8 repertoire held them at higher abundance. TCRdb trimmed the raw reads at Q25, called clones with MiXCR and kept productive beta chains. Rows are unified per CDR3 protein, each entry keeping the most common DNA and genes. In this record, the V and J calls reflect TCRdb's handling and not the investigators' own analysis. In all, the sample holds some 260,000 distinct CDR3 sequences, and about 5.2% of those were seen once. In total, the top ten clones hold more than 3% of the sample.

Taken with the paper, the label for treatment or condition translates to: live attenuated yellow fever vaccine strain. PBMCs were isolated from peripheral blood using a standard Ficoll-Paque protocol. Dynabeads CD4 and CD8 positive selection kits were used to isolate the CD4 and CD8 T-cell fractions. RNA was extracted with TriZol from bulk PBMCs, CD4 and CD8 fractions, and dextramer-positive and dextramer-negative fractions. The material sequenced was CD4+ T cells sorted from PBMCs, taken on the day of the yellow fever booster vaccination. The clonotype was recovered from a young man who received the YFV17D yellow fever vaccine. The chain is made from TRBV2 and TRBJ1-4; a stretch of 7 junction bases matches TRBD1. The CDR3 protein sequence reads: CASSYEGTAKLFF. The base sequence is TGTGCCAGCAGTTACGAAGGGACAGCCAAACTGTTTTTT.